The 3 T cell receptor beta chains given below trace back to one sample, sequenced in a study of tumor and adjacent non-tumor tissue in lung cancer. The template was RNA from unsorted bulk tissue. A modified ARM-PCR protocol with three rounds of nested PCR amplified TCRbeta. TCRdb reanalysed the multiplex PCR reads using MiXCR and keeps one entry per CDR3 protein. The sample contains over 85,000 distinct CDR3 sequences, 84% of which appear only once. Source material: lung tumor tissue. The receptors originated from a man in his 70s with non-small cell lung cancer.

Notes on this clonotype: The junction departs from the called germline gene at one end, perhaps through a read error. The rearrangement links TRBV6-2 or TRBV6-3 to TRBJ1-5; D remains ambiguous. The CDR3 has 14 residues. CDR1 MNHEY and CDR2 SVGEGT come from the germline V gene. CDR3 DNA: TGTGCCAGCAGGCTGGAACAGATCTATCAGCCCGAGCATTTT. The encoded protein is CASRLEQIYQPEHF.

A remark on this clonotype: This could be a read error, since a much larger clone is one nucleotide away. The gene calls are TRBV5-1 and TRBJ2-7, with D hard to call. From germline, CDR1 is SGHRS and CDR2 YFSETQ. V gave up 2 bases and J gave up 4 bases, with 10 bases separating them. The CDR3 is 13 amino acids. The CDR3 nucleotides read TGCGCCAGCAGCTTAAGCAGGACGTACGAGCAGTACTTC. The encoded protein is CASSLSRTYEQYF.

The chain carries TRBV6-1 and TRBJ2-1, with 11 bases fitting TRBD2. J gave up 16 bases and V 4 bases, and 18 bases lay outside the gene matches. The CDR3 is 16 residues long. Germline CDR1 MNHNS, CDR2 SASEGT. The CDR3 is CASSAMIAGGHNDHFF. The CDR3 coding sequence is TGTGCCAGCAGTGCTATGATAGCGGGAGGGCATAATGATCACTTCTTC.